The 3 T cell receptor beta chains given below trace back to one sample, sequenced in a study of vaccination effects on CD4 cells after COVID-19. A 10-day culture period preceded the isolation of CD4+ T cells. A PCR test confirmed that the person had SARS-CoV-2 infection between March and December 2020. Participants were given two doses of BNT162b2 or mRNA-1273 vaccine. Clones were sequenced by immunoSEQ multiplex PCR, and TCRdb holds only the in-frame ones, with some missing. The sample lists around 50,000 clones; about 70% were seen once. These receptors' targets are unknown. The sequencing here drew on CD4+ T cells from PBMCs cultured without peptide, taken after COVID-19 vaccination. These receptors all come from a human donor who had a prior SARS-CoV-2 infection.

The chain uses TRBV3-1 (or the pseudogene TRBV3-2) and TRBJ1-3, with D uncertain. Per germline, CDR1 LGHDT and CDR2 YNNKEL (reference sequence). This CDR3 comprises 13 residues. V lost 4 bases, J lost 2 bases, and 6 bases lay in between. The CDR3 DNA reads as TGTGCCAGCAGCCCTACGGCTGGAAACACCATATATTTT. It codes for CASSPTAGNTIYF.

This chain joins TRBV6-2 or TRBV6-3 and TRBJ1-1; weak D call: TRBD1 (6 bases). V dropped 6 bases and J dropped 2 bases, with 16 bases sitting between them. Germline lookup yields CDR1 MNHEY and CDR2 SVGEGT. The length of the CDR3 is 15 residues. The CDR3 nucleotides are TGTGCCAGCAGGCCTACAGGGTGGTCCAACACTGAAGCTTTCTTT. Its translation is CASRPTGWSNTEAFF.

The chain carries TRBV10-3 and TRBJ1-2, with 9 positions matching TRBD1. Germline-derived CDR1 and CDR2 are ENHRY and SYGVKD. CDR3 length: 15 amino acids. V gave up 10 bases and J gave up 1 base; unmatched junction bases: 10. The CDR3 region is CATAYRTGDNYGYTF. CDR3 coding DNA: TGTGCCACGGCCTATAGGACAGGGGATAACTATGGCTACACCTTC.